This T cell receptor (beta chain) was sequenced for a study of cytomegalovirus exposure and HLA in healthy donors (dated by TCRdb to about 2017). Study-level background: An earlier analysis of 587 of the donors reported approximately 260 Gb of sequence data and 95 million to 130 million unique TCR beta sequences obtained from about 180 million T cells. Donor age, sex, ethnicity and CMV serostatus were compiled alongside the repertoire data. The study combined high-throughput TCR immunosequencing, statistical association of individual TCRs with disease status, and machine learning to predict cytomegalovirus infection status. Along with the 666-subject first cohort, a separate validation cohort of more than 90 different subjects was used. In an earlier analysis of a few hundred of the donors, high-throughput TCR beta sequencing was used to judge whether each TCR beta V gene segment behaved as functional or pseudogenic. Of the 300 to 500 genotyped donors, over 80% were placed in the genetic ancestry cluster associated with self-reported Caucasian donors. HLA typing covered class I and class II loci at four-digit resolution. The later analysis used no new phenotypic data to find candidate immune exposures, relying instead on TCR beta sequences and their occurrence across donors. The number of donors typed differed by locus, with 629-630 for A, B, C, DRB1 and DQB1, roughly 520 for DQA1, 600 to 610 for DPA1, and about 450 for DPB1. An early release that covered several hundred HLA-typed donors contained about 300 gigabases of sequencing data and 85 million to 100 million unique TCR sequences. Among 300 to 450 genotyped donors of the cohort, an average of 235,054 unique TCR beta nucleotide sequences were sequenced per donor, roughly 18% of them non-productive. Using immunosequencing, the study profiled T cell repertoires from roughly 650 subjects and related those repertoires to cytomegalovirus serostatus. Four or five DR-DQ haplotypes were handled as single units for association and clustering because linkage in the cohort was strong. In a later analysis, previously published TCR beta repertoires from 666 donors were re-analyzed and high-resolution HLA genotyping was added so that TCR occurrence patterns could be studied. All discovery cohort repertoires had been generated using a single sequencing platform. In a later genetic analysis, genome-wide SNP genotypes for about 60% of the 666 donors were used, and that subset was treated as a discovery cohort. The study was designed to test whether signatures of past pathogen exposure could be identified by cataloging public T cell receptors.

The cohort comprised 550 to 700 healthy bone marrow donors. All cohort members were sampled while nominally healthy, although unrecorded immune exposures were likely present. The donor tested CMV seropositive and was one of the 289 seropositive cohort members. A peripheral blood sample was collected from each donor, and TCR beta sequencing was performed on peripheral blood mononuclear cells. Genomic DNA extraction from the blood cell samples was performed with the Qiagen DNeasy Blood Extraction Kit. Library preparation was by the immunoSEQ multiplex PCR assay. A mixture of 60 forward primers for TCR Vbeta segments and 13 reverse primers for TCR Jbeta segments was used in the multiplex PCR. Amplification of the CDR3 region of rearranged TCR beta genes was performed with a multiplex PCR assay on genomic DNA. Amplified TCR beta libraries were sequenced as 87-base-pair reads on the Illumina HiSeq System. Under the source paper's analysis protocol: A later analysis tallied 80 million to 95 million unique TCR beta chains across the 550 to 850 repertoires, and around 10 million of those chains were shared by two or more donors. Raw reads were error-corrected and collapsed into unique sequences by a nearest-neighbor algorithm in which closely related sequences were merged to remove PCR and sequencing errors. To assign V, D and J gene segments, CDR3 sequences were aligned to IMGT reference sequences. For a sequence to be retained, at least a six-nucleotide match to both a V gene segment and a J gene segment was required. Rearrangements were classified as productive when the CDR3 lacked stop codons and remained in frame with V and J, and all other rearrangements were classified as non-productive. CDR3 was defined according to IMGT convention as the region running from the second conserved V-encoded cysteine to the conserved J-encoded phenylalanine. The earlier analysis of about 590 of the donors excluded sequences that lacked an unambiguous match to a single V gene segment. An earlier analysis of several hundred of the donors called V segments functional above 56.7% productive rearrangements and segregating when the between-donor standard deviation exceeded 5%. A statistical classification framework was built for diagnosing cytomegalovirus status from the catalog of TCR beta chain sequences. In a later analysis, TCR nucleotide sequences were compared against IMGT/GENE-DB human TR gene sequences so that V and J genes could be assigned. Using the TCRdist pipeline, a later analysis assigned CDR3 sequences along with most-parsimonious VDJ recombination scenarios. In a later analysis, each TCR beta chain was defined by its CDR3 amino acid sequence together with its V-gene family, and reads without a unique V-gene family were excluded. A later analysis removed roughly 590 highly shared, low-generation-probability nucleotide sequences to deal with suspected cross-contamination and a sequencing artifact. A later analysis calculated a clonal expansion index for each public chain from normalized within-repertoire ranks of inferred template counts. Generation probabilities in a later analysis came from a VDJ recombination model fitted to out-of-frame rearrangements, and those results were checked against IGoR. A later analysis scored TCR-TCR, TCR-HLA and TCR-CMV co-occurrence with hypergeometric tests, applying a repertoire-size bias correction to TCR pairs. To estimate false discovery rates, a later analysis permuted the HLA or CMV assignments 20 times. In a later analysis, co-occurring TCRs were grouped using DBSCAN, and TCRdist sequence similarity was added for clustering within HLA-allele-positive subsets. Repertoires with fewer than 30,000 or more than 120,000 public chains were left out of co-occurrence clustering, as were about five repertoires with anomalous nucleotide sharing. This is the immuneACCESS table as TCRdb keeps it, with only in-frame sequences that have V and J called. A part of the clones is gone; compared with another copy, unresolved V genes explain less than half, and the rest is unexplained. D and trimming were read from the DNA, whereas the V and J calls and clone size are those reported in that table. In this sample the table shows under 85,000 clones, around 76% of which occur a single time. Together, the top ten hold 22% of the sample.

For this clone: Its antigen specificity is not known. No base-level quality is on record; no much larger clone is a single base apart.

Taken from the germline V gene, the CDR1 and CDR2 loops are SGHDN and FVKESK. The CDR3 goes from the cysteine to the phenylalanine over 17 residues. Left in the record is the CDR3 DNA by itself, 51 bases read in frame from the first base. V is cut by 1 base and J by 5 bases, and the space between the germline ends is 19 bases. Paper-wide results and their limitations: A group of highly shared sequence variants was considered likely to be a technical artifact of the sequencing pipeline. Roughly uniform sequencing depth across donors was assumed in presence/absence analyses, although this assumption may not hold. The earlier analysis of 587 of the donors excluded about 16 rarely observed V segments, including chromosome 9 orphons, because counts were too low. Compared with equally common non-associated chains, HLA-associated TCR beta chains in a later analysis were more clonally expanded and had lower generation probabilities. In a later analysis, the rate of TCR association differed among HLA loci, with DRB1 alleles having the most associated TCRs and HLA-C alleles having the fewest. According to a later analysis, most CMV-associated TCR beta chains appeared to be HLA-restricted, and the HLA associations seemed to be driven largely by CMV exposure. This cohort had only TCR beta chains sequenced, and the lack of alpha or paired-chain data limited which features could be detected. When HLA alleles, especially DR and DQ, strongly co-occurred, attributing TCR associations to individual alleles was difficult. Compared with the approximately 720-donor mean, donors in an Asian-associated ancestry cluster had fewer N-insertions in productive TCRs, according to a later genetic analysis. A further reported finding was that TCR beta sequences accurately predicted the HLA-A and HLA-B alleles for most subjects in the first cohort. Correlated functional status among segregating V segments might reflect linkage disequilibrium, but an unknown experimental factor could not be ruled out. While some public TCRs were present in many individuals, most TCR sequences turned up only very rarely across donors. Because the 87-base-pair reads could not distinguish some IMGT-functional V segments, including TRBV6-2 and TRBV6-3, those segments were excluded. A total of 150 to 200 TCR beta chains were listed by the study as associated with cytomegalovirus. Because some donors lacked HLA typing at each locus, the association tests relied only on the typed subset. V-gene and J-gene trimming of TCR beta chains was associated with a missense DCLRE1C variant in a later genetic analysis, and the association was replicated in an independent cohort. For the cohort, immune exposure information was limited to CMV serostatus. Broadly in line with IMGT annotations, most TCR beta V segments showed up in productive rearrangements about 90% or about 30% of the time in an earlier analysis of 450 to 750 of the donors. In vitro tests confirmed that a few of the cytomegalovirus-associated TCR beta chains recognize cytomegalovirus antigens. According to a later analysis, parvovirus B19, influenza, CMV and Epstein-Barr virus appeared linked to several top co-occurrence clusters. The authors suggested that the approach could potentially be extended to other disease states and immunological phenotypes. In a later analysis, some 18,000 TCR beta sequences were associated with specific HLA alleles at a false discovery rate of 0.05. In both the original and validation cohorts, the classifier was reported to diagnose cytomegalovirus status with high specificity and sensitivity.

Sequencing input: PBMCs. The TCR comes from a woman between 25 and 40 years old in good health and CMV-seropositive. Recombination joined TRBV14 with TRBJ2-3; 6 matching bases give a weak D call of TRBD2. The CDR3 region reads CASSQVHGAGGGDTQYF. The bases read TGTGCCAGCAGCCAAGTCCACGGAGCGGGTGGGGGAGATACGCAGTATTTT.